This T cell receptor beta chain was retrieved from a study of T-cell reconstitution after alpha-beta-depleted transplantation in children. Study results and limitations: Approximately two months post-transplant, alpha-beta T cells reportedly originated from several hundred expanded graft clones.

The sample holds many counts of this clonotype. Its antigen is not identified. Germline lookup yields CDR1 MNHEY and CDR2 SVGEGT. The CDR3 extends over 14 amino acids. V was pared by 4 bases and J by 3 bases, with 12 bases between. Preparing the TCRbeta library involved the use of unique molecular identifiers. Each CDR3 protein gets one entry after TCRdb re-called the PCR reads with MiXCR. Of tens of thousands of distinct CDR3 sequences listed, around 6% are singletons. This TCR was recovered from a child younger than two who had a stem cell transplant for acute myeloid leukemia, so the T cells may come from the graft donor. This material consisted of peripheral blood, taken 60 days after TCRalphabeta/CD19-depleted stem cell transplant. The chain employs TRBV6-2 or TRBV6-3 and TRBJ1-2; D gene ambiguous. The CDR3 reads CASSSLGPDYGYTF. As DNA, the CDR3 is TGTGCCAGCAGTTCCCTCGGACCCGACTATGGCTACACCTTC.